Listed below are T cell receptor beta chains from one sample, sequenced in a study of OX40 agonist ivuxolimab in advanced cancers. Profiled with immunoSEQ multiplex PCR; TCRdb holds only in-frame clones, not every one. The table lists 75,000 to 80,000 clones, around 88% of them singletons, with around 0.76% in the top ten. Specimen: CD4+ or CD8+ T cells sorted from blood, collected in a trial of the OX40 agonist ivuxolimab. Receptor source: an adult with an advanced solid tumor such as melanoma, head and neck, liver or kidney cancer. The CDR3 runs from the conserved cysteine through the conserved F or W. The D gene is left open where the match is weak. Size tells how often a clone was seen (once, few, many) or the class of an expanded clone, and some rows leave it out.

D gene: .
clone size: .
V gene: TRBV7-2
J gene: TRBJ2-7
CDR3 protein: CASSLDTTYEQYF
CDR3 DNA: TGTGCCAGCAGCTTAGACACAACCTACGAGCAGTACTTC

D gene: TRBD2
clone size: few
V gene: TRBV5-1
J gene: TRBJ2-1
CDR3 protein: CASNYLSSGGYNEQFF
CDR3 DNA: TGCGCCAGCAACTATCTTAGTAGCGGGGGCTACAATGAGCAGTTCTTC

D gene: TRBD1
clone size: .
V gene: TRBV4-1
J gene: TRBJ1-4
CDR3 protein: CASRTGPTNEKLFF
CDR3 DNA: TGCGCCAGCAGGACAGGGCCAACTAATGAAAAACTGTTTTTT

D gene: TRBD2
clone size: few
V gene: TRBV7-8
J gene: TRBJ2-7
CDR3 protein: CASSRGGLAGLDEQYF
CDR3 DNA: TGTGCCAGCAGCCGGGGGGGACTAGCGGGACTAGACGAGCAGTACTTC

D gene: TRBD1
clone size: .
V gene: TRBV7-6
J gene: TRBJ1-4
CDR3 protein: CASSPGTVSGEKLFF
CDR3 DNA: TGTGCCAGCAGCCCCGGGACAGTATCTGGTGAAAAACTGTTTTTT

D gene: TRBD2
clone size: .
V gene: TRBV7-2
J gene: TRBJ2-3
CDR3 protein: CASSLAGEPTDTQYF
CDR3 DNA: TGTGCCAGCAGCCTTGCGGGGGAACCTACAGATACGCAGTATTTT

D gene: TRBD2
clone size: .
V gene: TRBV4-1
J gene: TRBJ2-7
CDR3 protein: CASSRSSTSVAYEQYF
CDR3 DNA: TGCGCCAGCAGCCGTTCGTCAACTAGCGTGGCCTACGAGCAGTACTTC

D gene: TRBD1
clone size: .
V gene: TRBV5-1
J gene: TRBJ1-2
CDR3 protein: CASRADRGVGGYTF
CDR3 DNA: TGCGCCAGCAGGGCCGACAGGGGAGTTGGTGGCTACACCTTC

D gene: .
clone size: .
V gene: TRBV11-3
J gene: TRBJ2-5
CDR3 protein: CASSLARGPGTQYF
CDR3 DNA: TGTGCCAGCAGCTTAGCCCGGGGCCCAGGGACCCAGTACTTC

D gene: .
clone size: .
V gene: TRBV9
J gene: TRBJ1-2
CDR3 protein: CASSSTSGGYTF
CDR3 DNA: TGTGCCAGCAGCTCGACAAGCGGTGGCTACACCTTC

D gene: .
clone size: .
V gene: TRBV6-5
J gene: TRBJ1-4
CDR3 protein: CASSYRGLEKLFF
CDR3 DNA: TGTGCCAGCAGTTACAGAGGGTTAGAAAAACTGTTTTTT